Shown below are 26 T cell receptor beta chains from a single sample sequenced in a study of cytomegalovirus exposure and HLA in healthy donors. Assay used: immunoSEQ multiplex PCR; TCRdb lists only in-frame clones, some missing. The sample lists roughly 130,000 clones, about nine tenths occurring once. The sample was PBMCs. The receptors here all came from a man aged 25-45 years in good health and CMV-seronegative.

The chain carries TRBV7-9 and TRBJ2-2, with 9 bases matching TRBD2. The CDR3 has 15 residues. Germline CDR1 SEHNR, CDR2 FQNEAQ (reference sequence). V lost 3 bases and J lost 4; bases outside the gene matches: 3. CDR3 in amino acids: CASSFVSGSTGELFF. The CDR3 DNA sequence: TGTGCCAGCAGCTTTGTTAGCGGGAGCACCGGGGAGCTGTTTTTT. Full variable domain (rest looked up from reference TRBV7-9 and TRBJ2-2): DTGVSQNPRHKITKRGQNVTFRCDPISEHNRLYWYRQTLGQGPEFLTYFQNEAQLEKSRLLSDRFSAERPKGSFSTLEIQRTEQGDSAMYLCASSFVSGSTGELFFGEGSRLTVL.

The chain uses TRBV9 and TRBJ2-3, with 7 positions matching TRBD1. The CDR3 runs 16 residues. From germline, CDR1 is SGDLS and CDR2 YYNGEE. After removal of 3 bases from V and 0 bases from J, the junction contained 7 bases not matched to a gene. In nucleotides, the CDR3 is TGTGCCAGCAGCGCTTGGGACAGCAGAAGCACAGATACGCAGTATTTT. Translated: CASSAWDSRSTDTQYF.

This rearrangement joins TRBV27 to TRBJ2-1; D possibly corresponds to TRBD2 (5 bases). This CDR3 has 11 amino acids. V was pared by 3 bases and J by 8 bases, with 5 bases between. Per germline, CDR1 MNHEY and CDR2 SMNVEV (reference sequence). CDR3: CASSFSDEQFF. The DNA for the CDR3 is TGTGCCAGCAGTTTTAGCGATGAGCAGTTCTTC.

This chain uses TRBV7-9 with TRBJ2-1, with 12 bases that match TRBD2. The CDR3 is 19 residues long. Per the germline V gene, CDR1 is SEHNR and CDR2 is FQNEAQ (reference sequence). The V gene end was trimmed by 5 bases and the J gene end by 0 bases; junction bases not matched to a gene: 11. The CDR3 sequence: CASSPRLAGVFSSYNEQFF. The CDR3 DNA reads TGTGCCAGCAGCCCAAGACTAGCGGGAGTCTTTAGCTCCTACAATGAGCAGTTCTTC.

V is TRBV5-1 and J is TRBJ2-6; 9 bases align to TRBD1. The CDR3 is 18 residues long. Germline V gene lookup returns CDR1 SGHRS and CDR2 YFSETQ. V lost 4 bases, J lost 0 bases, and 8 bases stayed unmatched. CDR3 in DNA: TGCGCCAGCAGCCAGGGACAGGGCTCGTCCTCTGGGGCCAACGTCCTGACTTTC. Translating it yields CASSQGQGSSSGANVLTF.

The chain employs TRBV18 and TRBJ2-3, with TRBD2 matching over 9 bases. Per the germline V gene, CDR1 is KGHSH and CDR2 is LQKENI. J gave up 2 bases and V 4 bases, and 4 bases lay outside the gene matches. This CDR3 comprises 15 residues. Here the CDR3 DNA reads TGTGCCAGCTCACTTAGCGGGAGCTTCACAGATACGCAGTATTTT. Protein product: CASSLSGSFTDTQYF.

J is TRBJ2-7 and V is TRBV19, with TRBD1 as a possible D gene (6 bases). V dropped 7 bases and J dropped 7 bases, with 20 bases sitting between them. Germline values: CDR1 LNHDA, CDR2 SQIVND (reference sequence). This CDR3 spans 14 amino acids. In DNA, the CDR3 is TGTGCCAGTAAAGGAAACAGGGAGTCGGAAGAGCAGTACTTC. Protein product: CASKGNRESEEQYF. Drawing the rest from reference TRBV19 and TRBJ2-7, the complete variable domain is DGGITQSPKYLFRKEGQNVTLSCEQNLNHDAMYWYRQDPGQGLRLIYYSQIVNDFQKGDIAEGYSVSREKKESFPLTVTSAQKNPTAFYLCASKGNRESEEQYFGPGTRLTVT.

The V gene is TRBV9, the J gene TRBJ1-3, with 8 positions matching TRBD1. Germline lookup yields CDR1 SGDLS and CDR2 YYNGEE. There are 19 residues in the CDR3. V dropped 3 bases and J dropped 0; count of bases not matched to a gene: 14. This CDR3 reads CASSADRWGTGSSGNTIYF. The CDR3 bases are TGTGCCAGCAGCGCCGACAGGTGGGGGACAGGAAGCTCTGGAAACACCATATATTTT.

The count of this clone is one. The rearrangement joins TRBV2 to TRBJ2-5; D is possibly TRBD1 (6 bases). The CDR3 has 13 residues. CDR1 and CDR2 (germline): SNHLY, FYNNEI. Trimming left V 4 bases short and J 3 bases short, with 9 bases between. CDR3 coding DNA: TGTGCCAGCAGTGCGGACAGAAAAGAGACCCAGTACTTC. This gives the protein CASSADRKETQYF.

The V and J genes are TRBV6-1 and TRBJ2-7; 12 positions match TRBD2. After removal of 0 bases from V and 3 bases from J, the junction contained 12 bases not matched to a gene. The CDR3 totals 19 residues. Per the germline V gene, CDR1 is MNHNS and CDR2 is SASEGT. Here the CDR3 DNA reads TGTGCCAGCAGTGAAGCGCCTAGCGGGAGGGTCCGACTAATCTACGAGCAGTACTTC. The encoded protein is CASSEAPSGRVRLIYEQYF.

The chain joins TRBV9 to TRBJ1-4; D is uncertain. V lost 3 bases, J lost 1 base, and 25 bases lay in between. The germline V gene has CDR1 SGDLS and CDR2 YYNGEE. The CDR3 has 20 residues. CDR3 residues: CASSAEAIPGKTLTNEKLFF. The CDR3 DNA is TGTGCCAGCAGCGCCGAGGCCATCCCCGGCAAAACCCTAACTAATGAAAAACTGTTTTTT. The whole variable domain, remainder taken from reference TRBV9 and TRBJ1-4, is DSGVTQTPKHLITATGQRVTLRCSPRSGDLSVYWYQQSLDQGLQFLIQYYNGEERAKGNILERFSAQQFPDLHSELNLSSLELGDSALYFCASSAEAIPGKTLTNEKLFFGSGTQLSVL.

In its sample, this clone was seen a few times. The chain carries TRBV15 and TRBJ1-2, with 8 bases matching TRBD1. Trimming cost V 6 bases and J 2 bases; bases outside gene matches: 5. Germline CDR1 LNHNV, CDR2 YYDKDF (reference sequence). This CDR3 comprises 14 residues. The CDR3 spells CATSPDRGNYGYTF. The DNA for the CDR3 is TGTGCCACCAGTCCAGACAGGGGAAACTATGGCTACACCTTC.

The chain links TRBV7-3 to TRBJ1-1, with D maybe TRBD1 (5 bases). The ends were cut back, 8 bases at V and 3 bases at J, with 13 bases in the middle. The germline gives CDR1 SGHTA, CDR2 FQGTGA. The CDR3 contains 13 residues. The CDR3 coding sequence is TGTGCCAGCCAAAGGGACTACTACACTGAAGCTTTCTTT. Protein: CASQRDYYTEAFF.

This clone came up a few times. CDR3 sequence reads: CSVLTGGSSTDTQYF. CDR3 sequence (DNA): TGCAGCGTGCTCACTGGAGGTTCTAGCACAGATACGCAGTATTTT. The rearrangement joins TRBV29-1 to TRBJ2-3; maybe TRBD2 (5 bases). This CDR3 has 15 amino acids. The V end was cut by 6 bases, the J end by 0 bases, with 16 bases between. Germline V CDR1 and CDR2: SQVTM, ANQGSEA.

CDR3 loop: CAWHRLGGEVGNSPLHF. DNA for the CDR3: TGTGCCTGGCATAGGTTAGGTGGTGAGGTCGGGAATTCACCCCTCCACTTT. The V gene is TRBV30, the J gene TRBJ1-6; no firm D call. Looked up from germline, CDR1 is GTSNPN and CDR2 is SVGIG (reference sequence). Trimming pared 5 bases from V and 7 bases from J, leaving 24 bases between. The CDR3 has 17 residues.

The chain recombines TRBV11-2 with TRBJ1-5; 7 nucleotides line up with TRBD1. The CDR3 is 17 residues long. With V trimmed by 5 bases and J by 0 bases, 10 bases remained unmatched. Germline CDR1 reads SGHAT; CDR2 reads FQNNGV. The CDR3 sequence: CASSLGGAGYSNQPQHF. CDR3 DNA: TGTGCCAGCAGCCTAGGGGGCGCGGGGTATAGCAATCAGCCCCAGCATTTT. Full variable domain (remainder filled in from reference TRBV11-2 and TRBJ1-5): EAGVAQSPRYKIIEKRQSVAFWCNPISGHATLYWYQQILGQGPKLLIQFQNNGVVDDSQLPKDRFSAERLKGVDSTLKIQPAKLEDSAVYLCASSLGGAGYSNQPQHFGDGTRLSIL.

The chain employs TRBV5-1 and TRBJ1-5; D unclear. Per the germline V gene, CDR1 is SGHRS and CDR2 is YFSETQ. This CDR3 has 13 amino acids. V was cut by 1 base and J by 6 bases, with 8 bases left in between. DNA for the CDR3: TGCGCCAGCAGCTTGTCTAGCGGTCAGCCCCAGCATTTT. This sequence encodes CASSLSSGQPQHF.

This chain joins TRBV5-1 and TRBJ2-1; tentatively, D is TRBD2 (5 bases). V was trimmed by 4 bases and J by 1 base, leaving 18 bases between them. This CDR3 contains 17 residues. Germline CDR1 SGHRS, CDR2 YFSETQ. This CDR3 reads CASSTAHRDPSYNEQFF. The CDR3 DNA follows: TGCGCCAGCAGCACAGCTCACCGGGATCCTTCCTACAATGAGCAGTTCTTC. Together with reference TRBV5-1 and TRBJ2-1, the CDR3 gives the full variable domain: KAGVTQTPRYLIKTRGQQVTLSCSPISGHRSVSWYQQTPGQGLQFLFEYFSETQRNKGNFPGRFSGRQFSNSRSEMNVSTLELGDSALYLCASSTAHRDPSYNEQFFGPGTRLTVL.

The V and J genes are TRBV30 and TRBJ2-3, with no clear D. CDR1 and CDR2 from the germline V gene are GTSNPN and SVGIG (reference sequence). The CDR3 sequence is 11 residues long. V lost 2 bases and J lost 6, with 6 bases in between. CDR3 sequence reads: CAWSSEDTQYF. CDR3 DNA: TGTGCCTGGAGTAGTGAGGATACGCAGTATTTT.

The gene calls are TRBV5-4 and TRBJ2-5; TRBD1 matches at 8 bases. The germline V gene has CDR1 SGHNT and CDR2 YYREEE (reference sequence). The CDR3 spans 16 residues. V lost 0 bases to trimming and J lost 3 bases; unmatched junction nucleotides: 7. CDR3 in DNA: TGTGCCAGCAGCTTGGCGGGGACAGGTTCGAAAGAGACCCAGTACTTC. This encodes CASSLAGTGSKETQYF.

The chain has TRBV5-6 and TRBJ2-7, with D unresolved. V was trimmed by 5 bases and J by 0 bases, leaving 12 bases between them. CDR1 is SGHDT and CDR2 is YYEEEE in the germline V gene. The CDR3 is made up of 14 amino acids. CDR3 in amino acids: CASSLDRGSYEQYF. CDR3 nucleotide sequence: TGTGCCAGCAGTCTTGATCGCGGCTCCTACGAGCAGTACTTC.

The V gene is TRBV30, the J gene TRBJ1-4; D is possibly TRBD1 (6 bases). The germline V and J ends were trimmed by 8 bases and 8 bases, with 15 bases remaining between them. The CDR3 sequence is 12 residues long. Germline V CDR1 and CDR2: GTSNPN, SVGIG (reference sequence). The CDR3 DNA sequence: TGTGCCGGGGGCAGGGTAATGGAAAAACTGTTTTTT. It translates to CAGGRVMEKLFF. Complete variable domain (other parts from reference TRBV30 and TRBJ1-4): SQTIHQWPATLVQPVGSPLSLECTVEGTSNPNLYWYRQAAGRGLQLLFYSVGIGQISSEVPQNLSASRPQDRQFILSSKKLLLSDSGFYLCAGGRVMEKLFFGSGTQLSVL.

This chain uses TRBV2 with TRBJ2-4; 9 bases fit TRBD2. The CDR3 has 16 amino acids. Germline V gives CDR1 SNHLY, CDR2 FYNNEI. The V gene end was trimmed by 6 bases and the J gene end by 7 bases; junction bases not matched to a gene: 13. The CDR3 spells CASSPFSGSNSNIQYF. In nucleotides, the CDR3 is TGTGCCAGCAGCCCCTTTAGCGGGAGTAATTCGAACATTCAGTACTTC.

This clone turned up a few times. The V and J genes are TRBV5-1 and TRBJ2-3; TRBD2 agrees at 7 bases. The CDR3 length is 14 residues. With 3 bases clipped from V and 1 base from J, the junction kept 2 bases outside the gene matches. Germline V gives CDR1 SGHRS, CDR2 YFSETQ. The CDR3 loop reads CASSYGLGTDTQYF. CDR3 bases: TGCGCCAGCAGCTATGGACTAGGCACAGATACGCAGTATTTT.

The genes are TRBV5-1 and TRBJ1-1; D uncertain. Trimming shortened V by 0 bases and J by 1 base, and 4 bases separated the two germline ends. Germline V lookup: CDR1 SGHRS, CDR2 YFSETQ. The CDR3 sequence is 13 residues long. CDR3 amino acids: CASSLAGNTEAFF. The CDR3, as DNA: TGCGCCAGCAGCTTGGCAGGGAACACTGAAGCTTTCTTT. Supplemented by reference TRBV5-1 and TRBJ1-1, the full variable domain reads KAGVTQTPRYLIKTRGQQVTLSCSPISGHRSVSWYQQTPGQGLQFLFEYFSETQRNKGNFPGRFSGRQFSNSRSEMNVSTLELGDSALYLCASSLAGNTEAFFGQGTRLTVV.

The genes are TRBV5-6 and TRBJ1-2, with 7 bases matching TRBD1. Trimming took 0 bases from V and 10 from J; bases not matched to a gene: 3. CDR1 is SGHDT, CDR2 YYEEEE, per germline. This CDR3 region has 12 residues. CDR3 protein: CASSLGQGIYTF. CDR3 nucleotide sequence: TGTGCCAGCAGCTTGGGACAGGGAATCTACACCTTC.